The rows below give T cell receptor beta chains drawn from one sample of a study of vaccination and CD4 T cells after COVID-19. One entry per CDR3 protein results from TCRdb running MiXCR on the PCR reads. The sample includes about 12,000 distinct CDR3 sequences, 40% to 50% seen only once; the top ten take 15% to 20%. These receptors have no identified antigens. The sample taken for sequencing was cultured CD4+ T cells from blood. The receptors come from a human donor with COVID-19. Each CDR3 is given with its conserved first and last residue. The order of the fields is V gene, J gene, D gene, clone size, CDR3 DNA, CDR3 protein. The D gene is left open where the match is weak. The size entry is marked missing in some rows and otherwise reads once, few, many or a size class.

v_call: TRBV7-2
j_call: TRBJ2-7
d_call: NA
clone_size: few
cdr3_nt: TGTGCCAGCAGCCACGCCCCTCTGGGCGCCGAGCAGTACTTC
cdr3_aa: CASSHAPLGAEQYF

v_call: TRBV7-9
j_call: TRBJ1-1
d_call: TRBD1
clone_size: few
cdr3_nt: TGTGCCAGCAGCAAACGACAGGGAATGAACACTGAAGCTTTCTTT
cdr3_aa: CASSKRQGMNTEAFF

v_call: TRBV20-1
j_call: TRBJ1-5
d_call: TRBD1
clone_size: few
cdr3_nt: TGCAGTGCTAGAGTTAGTGGAACAGGGGGTTGGCGTCAGCCCCAGCATTTT
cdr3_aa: CSARVSGTGGWRQPQHF

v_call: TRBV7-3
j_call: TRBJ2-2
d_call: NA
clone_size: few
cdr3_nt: TGTGCCAGCAGCTTAAGGGGGGCCAGCACCGGGGAGCTGTTTTTT
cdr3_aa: CASSLRGASTGELFF

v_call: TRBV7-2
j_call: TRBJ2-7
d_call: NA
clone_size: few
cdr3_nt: TGTGCCAGCAGCTTATCAGCGGAAGCCTCCTACGAGCAGTACTTC
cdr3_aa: CASSLSAEASYEQYF

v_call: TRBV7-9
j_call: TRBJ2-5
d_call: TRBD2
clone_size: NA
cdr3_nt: TGTGCCAGCAGCTTTGCAGCGGGGGGTCGAGAGACCCAGTACTTC
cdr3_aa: CASSFAAGGRETQYF

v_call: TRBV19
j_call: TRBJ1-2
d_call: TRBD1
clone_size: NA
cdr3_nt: TGTGCCAGTAACGGGGGACAGGGGAAGTCCGGCTACACCTTC
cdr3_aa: CASNGGQGKSGYTF

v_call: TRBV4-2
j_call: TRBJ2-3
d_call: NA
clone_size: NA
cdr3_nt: TGTGCCAGCAGCCAAGTCGACGGGAGCACAGATACGCAGTATTTT
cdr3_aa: CASSQVDGSTDTQYF

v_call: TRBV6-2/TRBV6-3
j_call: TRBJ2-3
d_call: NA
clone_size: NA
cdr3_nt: TGTGCCAGCAGTACTTACGTTAACTGGGGGGCGGTTGGCACAGATACGCAGTATTTT
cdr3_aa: CASSTYVNWGAVGTDTQYF

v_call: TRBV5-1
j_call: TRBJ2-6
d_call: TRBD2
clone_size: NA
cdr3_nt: TGCGCCAGCAGCTTGGTTTTAGCGGGACGAGGGCTGGCTGGGGCCAACGTCCTGACTTTC
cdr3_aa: CASSLVLAGRGLAGANVLTF

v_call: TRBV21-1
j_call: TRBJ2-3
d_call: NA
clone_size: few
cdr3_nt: TGTGCCAGCAGCATACATAGCGGGCCTACAGATACGCAGTATTTT
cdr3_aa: CASSIHSGPTDTQYF

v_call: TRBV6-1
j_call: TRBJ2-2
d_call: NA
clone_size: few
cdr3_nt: TGTGCCAGCAGTGAAAAGAACAGAAGAGGTAACACCGGGGAGCTGTTTTTT
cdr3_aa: CASSEKNRRGNTGELFF

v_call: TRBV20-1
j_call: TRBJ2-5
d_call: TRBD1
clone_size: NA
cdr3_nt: TGCAGTGCGACAGCCGTGGACAGGGGAACCCAAGAGACCCAGTACTTC
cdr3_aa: CSATAVDRGTQETQYF

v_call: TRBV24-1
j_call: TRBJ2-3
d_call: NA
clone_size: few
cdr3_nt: TGTGCCACCAGTGATTCCAAAAGTGCAGATACGCAGTATTTT
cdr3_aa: CATSDSKSADTQYF

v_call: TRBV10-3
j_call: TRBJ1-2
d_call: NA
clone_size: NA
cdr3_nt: TGTGCCATCAGTGATTCTCGAGGAAACTATGGCTACACCTTC
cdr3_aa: CAISDSRGNYGYTF

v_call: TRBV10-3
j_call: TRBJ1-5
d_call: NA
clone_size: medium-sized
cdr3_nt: TGTGCCATCAGTGAGGCAGGGTGGAATCAGCCCCAGCATTTT
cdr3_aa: CAISEAGWNQPQHF

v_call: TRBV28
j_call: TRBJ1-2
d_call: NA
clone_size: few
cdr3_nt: TGTGCCAGCAGTTCCGGAGGGCAGGCCGGCTATGGCTACACCTTC
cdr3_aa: CASSSGGQAGYGYTF

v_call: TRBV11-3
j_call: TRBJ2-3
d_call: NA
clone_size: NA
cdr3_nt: TGTGCCAGCAGCTCAAGTGGGGGGGCCGGCACAGATACGCAGTATTTT
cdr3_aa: CASSSSGGAGTDTQYF

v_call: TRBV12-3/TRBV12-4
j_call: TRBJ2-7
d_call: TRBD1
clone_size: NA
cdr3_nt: TGTGCCAGCAGTTCCCCCGGGACAGCCTACGAGCAGTACTTC
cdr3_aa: CASSSPGTAYEQYF

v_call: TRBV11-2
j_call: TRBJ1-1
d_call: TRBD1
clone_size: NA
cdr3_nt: TGTGCCAGCAGCTTCCGGACAGGGGACACTGAAGCTTTCTTT
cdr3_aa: CASSFRTGDTEAFF

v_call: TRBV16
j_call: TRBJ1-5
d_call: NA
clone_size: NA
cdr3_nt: TGTGCCAGCAGCCAATCAGGGCTTCAGCCCCAGCATTTT
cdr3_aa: CASSQSGLQPQHF

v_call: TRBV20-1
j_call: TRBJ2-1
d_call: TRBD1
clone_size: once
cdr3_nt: TGCAGTGCATTTAGACAGGGGCCTAACAATGAGCAGTTCTTC
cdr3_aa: CSAFRQGPNNEQFF

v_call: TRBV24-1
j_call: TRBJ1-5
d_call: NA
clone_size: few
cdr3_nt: TGTGCCACCAGTCGAGGGGAATATAGCAATCAGCCCCAGCATTTT
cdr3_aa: CATSRGEYSNQPQHF

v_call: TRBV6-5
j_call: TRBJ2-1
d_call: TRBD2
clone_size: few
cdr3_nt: TGTGCCAGCAGTTACAGGCTAGCGGGGGGGCAGAGTGAGCAGTTCTTC
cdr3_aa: CASSYRLAGGQSEQFF

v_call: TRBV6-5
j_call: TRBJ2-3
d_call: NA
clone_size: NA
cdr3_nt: TGTGCCAGCAGTTACTCCACACGCACAGATACGCAGTATTTT
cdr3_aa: CASSYSTRTDTQYF

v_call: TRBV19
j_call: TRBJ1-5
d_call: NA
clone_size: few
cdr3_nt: TGTGCCAGTAGTATCTCACTCCTCCGACAGTTCAATCAGCCCCAGCATTTT
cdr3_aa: CASSISLLRQFNQPQHF

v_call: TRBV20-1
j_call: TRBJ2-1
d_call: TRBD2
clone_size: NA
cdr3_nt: TGCAGTGGGAAAGGGACTAGCGGGGGCCAATACAATGAGCAGTTCTTC
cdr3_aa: CSGKGTSGGQYNEQFF

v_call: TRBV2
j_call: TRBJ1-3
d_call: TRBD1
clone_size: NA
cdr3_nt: TGTGCCAGCAGTGGGGACAGCTCTGGAAACACCATATATTTT
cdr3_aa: CASSGDSSGNTIYF

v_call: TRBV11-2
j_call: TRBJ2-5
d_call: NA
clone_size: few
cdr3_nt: TGTGCCAGCAGCTCAGGGAAAGTAGAGACCCAGTACTTC
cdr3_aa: CASSSGKVETQYF

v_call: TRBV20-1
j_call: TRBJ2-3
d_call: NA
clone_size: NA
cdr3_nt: TGCAGTGTTGGGGGGCAGGGAGATACGCAGTATTTT
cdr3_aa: CSVGGQGDTQYF

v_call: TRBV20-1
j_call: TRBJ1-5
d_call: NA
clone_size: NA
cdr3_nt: TGCAGTGCTAGGGTTTTTAGTTCAGGGGCGGGTCAGCCCCAGCATTTT
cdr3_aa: CSARVFSSGAGQPQHF

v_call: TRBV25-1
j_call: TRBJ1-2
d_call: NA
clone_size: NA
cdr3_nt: TGTGCCAGCAGAGGGACGTTCAACCCCCCCGCCTATGGCTACACCTTC
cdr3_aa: CASRGTFNPPAYGYTF

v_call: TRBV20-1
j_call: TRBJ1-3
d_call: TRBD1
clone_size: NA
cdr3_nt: TGCAGTCCTTTAAAAGCCGGGACAGGGGGAAACACCATATATTTT
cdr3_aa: CSPLKAGTGGNTIYF

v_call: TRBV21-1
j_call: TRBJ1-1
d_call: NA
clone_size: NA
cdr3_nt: TGTGCCAGCAGCAAAAGAAGGGCGGTAAACACTGAAGCTTTCTTT
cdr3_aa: CASSKRRAVNTEAFF

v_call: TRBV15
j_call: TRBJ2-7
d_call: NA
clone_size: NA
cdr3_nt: TGTGCCACCAGCAGAGATCTTGTGGGGGGAGTCTACGAGCAGTACTTC
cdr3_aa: CATSRDLVGGVYEQYF

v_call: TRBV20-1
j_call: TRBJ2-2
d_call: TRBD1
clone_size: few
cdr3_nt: TGCAGTGCTAGAGGGTCCAGGGGGCTCACCGGGGAGCTGTTTTTT
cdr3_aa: CSARGSRGLTGELFF

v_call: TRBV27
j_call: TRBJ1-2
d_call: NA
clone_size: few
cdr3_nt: TGTGCCAGCACCTCAAGAGGGTTCAATGGCTACACCTTC
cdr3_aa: CASTSRGFNGYTF

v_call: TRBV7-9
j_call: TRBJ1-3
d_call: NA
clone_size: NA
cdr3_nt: TGTGCCAGCAGCAAGGCCAGTCCCTCTGGAAACACCATATATTTT
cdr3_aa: CASSKASPSGNTIYF

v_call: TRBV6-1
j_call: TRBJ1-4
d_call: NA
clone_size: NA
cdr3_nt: TGTGCCAGCAGAGACGGGACATCTGTAGGAGAAAAACTGTTTTTT
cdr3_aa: CASRDGTSVGEKLFF

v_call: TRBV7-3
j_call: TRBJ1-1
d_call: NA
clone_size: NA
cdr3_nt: TGTGCCAGCAGCCCCCGGGGGGAGGTTACTGAAGCTTTCTTT
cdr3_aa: CASSPRGEVTEAFF

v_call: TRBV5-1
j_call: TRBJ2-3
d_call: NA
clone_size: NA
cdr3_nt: TGCGCCAGCAGCTTAGGAGGGGGCACAGATACGCAGTATTTT
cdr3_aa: CASSLGGGTDTQYF

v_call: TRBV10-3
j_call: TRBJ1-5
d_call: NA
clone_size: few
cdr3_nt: TGTGCCATCAGTGAGTCTGCGGATCAGCCCCAGCATTTT
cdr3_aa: CAISESADQPQHF

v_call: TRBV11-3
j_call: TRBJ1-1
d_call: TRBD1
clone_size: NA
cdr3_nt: TGTGCCAGCAGCGCCGACAGGGGGAGAGGTACTGAAGCTTTCTTT
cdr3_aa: CASSADRGRGTEAFF

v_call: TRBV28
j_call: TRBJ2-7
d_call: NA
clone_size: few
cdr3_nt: TGTGCCAGCAAAGACAGCGAGCAGTACTTC
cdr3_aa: CASKDSEQYF